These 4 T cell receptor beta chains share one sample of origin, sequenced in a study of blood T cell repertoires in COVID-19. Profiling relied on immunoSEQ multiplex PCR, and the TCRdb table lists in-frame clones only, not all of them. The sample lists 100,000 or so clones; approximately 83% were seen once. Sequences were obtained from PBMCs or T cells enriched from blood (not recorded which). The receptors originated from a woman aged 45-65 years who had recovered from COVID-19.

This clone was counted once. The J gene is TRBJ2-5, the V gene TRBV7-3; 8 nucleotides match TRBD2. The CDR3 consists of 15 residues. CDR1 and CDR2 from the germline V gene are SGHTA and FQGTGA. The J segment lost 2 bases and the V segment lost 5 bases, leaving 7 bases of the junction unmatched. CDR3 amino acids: CASSATGTRQETQYF. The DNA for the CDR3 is TGTGCCAGCAGCGCCACCGGGACTAGACAAGAGACCCAGTACTTC.

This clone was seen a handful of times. The CDR3 protein is CASRPGAYEQYF. The CDR3 DNA is TGTGCCAGCAGACCGGGGGCCTACGAGCAGTACTTC. This sequence joins TRBV11-2 and TRBJ2-7, with D possibly being TRBD2 (6 bases). Trimming stripped 6 bases from V and 2 bases from J, with 8 bases between. The germline gives CDR1 SGHAT, CDR2 FQNNGV. This CDR3 has 12 residues.

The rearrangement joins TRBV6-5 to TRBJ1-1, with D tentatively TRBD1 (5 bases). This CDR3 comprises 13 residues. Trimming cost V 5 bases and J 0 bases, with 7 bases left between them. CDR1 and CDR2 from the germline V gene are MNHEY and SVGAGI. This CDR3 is CASSPGMNTEAFF. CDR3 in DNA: TGTGCCAGCAGTCCAGGGATGAACACTGAAGCTTTCTTT.

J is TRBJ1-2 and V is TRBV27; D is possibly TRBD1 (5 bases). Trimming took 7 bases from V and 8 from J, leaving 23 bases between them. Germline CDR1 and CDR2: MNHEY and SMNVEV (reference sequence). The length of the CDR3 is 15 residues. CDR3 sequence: CASITEGTPRFGYTF. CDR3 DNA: TGTGCCAGCATTACCGAGGGGACTCCCCGGTTCGGCTACACCTTC.